Below are 26 T cell receptor beta chains sequenced from a single sample in a study of T cell responses to AZD1222 COVID-19 vaccine. The repertoire was sequenced with immunoSEQ multiplex PCR; TCRdb's copy has only in-frame clones and lacks some. The sample yields about 110,000 clones, around 84% seen once. The sequences come from peripheral blood, collected on day 0 of AZD1222 vaccination. The receptors here all came from an adult in good health.

The rearrangement uses TRBV6-1 and TRBJ2-1; D unresolved. The germline V gene has CDR1 MNHNS and CDR2 SASEGT. The V end was cut by 2 bases, the J end by 2 bases, with 10 bases between. The CDR3 has 15 amino acids. CDR3 in DNA: TGTGCCAGCAGTGAAAGTGGGAATCCCTACAATGAGCAGTTCTTC. Its translation is CASSESGNPYNEQFF.

For the CDR3, the DNA is TGTGCCAGCAGTGAAGCGTTTAAGGGGTCCTACGAGCAGTACTTC. Its translation: CASSEAFKGSYEQYF. The chain is built from TRBV6-1 and TRBJ2-7; D is perhaps TRBD1 (5 bases). The CDR3 is made up of 15 amino acids. V was shortened by 0 bases and J by 1 base, with 10 bases between the two germline ends. From germline, CDR1 is MNHNS and CDR2 SASEGT.

The chain couples TRBV19 to TRBJ1-1; D call uncertain. V was clipped by 5 bases and J by 2 bases, with 12 bases between them. The CDR3 totals 14 residues. Germline CDR1 reads LNHDA; CDR2 reads SQIVND (reference sequence). The CDR3 region is CASSPFGRNTEAFF. The DNA for the CDR3 is TGTGCCAGTAGTCCTTTTGGAAGAAACACTGAAGCTTTCTTT.

The gene calls are TRBV28 and TRBJ1-6; maybe TRBD1 (5 bases). This CDR3 region has 16 residues. Deletions cut 7 bases from V and 7 bases from J, with 20 bases between. The germline CDR1 and CDR2 sequences are MDHEN and SYDVKM. The CDR3 nucleotides read TGTGCCAGCACCCCTCACTGGCGGAAGGGGAATTCACCCCTCCACTTT. It is translated as CASTPHWRKGNSPLHF.

The V gene is TRBV14, the J gene TRBJ2-5, with 8 bases matching TRBD2. J was trimmed by 2 bases and V by 2 bases; bases with no gene match: 7. Germline V gene sequence: CDR1 SGHDN, CDR2 FVKESK. The CDR3 covers 16 residues. The CDR3 DNA reads TGTGCCAGCAGCCAAAAACTAGCGGCGGGGCAAGAGACCCAGTACTTC. Translating it yields CASSQKLAAGQETQYF.

This chain links TRBV6-6 with TRBJ1-5, with D tentatively TRBD1 (5 bases). With 4 bases removed from V and 3 bases from J, the gap between germline ends came to 16 bases. From germline, CDR1 is MNHNY and CDR2 SVGAGI (reference sequence). The CDR3 totals 16 residues. CDR3 region: CASSFLLDSSNQPQHF. DNA of the CDR3: TGTGCCAGCAGTTTTTTACTAGACAGCTCCAATCAGCCCCAGCATTTT.

The genes are TRBV19 and TRBJ1-1; 8 nucleotides agree with TRBD1. The length of the CDR3 is 18 residues. V dropped 7 bases and J dropped 0; count of bases not matched to a gene: 16. Germline CDR1 LNHDA, CDR2 SQIVND (reference sequence). The CDR3 sequence is CASTQRTGRVGLNTEAFF. The DNA of the CDR3 is TGTGCCAGTACCCAGCGGACAGGGCGGGTAGGGCTGAACACTGAAGCTTTCTTT.

The genes are TRBV7-9 and TRBJ1-3; no clear D. The germline CDR1 and CDR2 sequences are SEHNR and FQNEAQ (reference sequence). The CDR3 loop spans 13 amino acids. V was trimmed by 2 bases and J by 4 bases, leaving 6 bases between them. The CDR3 DNA reads TGTGCCAGCAGCTTAACCAGGGGAAACACCATATATTTT. This sequence encodes CASSLTRGNTIYF.

The chain couples TRBV7-2 to TRBJ1-5; D gene uncertain. The germline V and J ends were trimmed by 2 bases and 6 bases, with 8 bases remaining between them. CDR1 and CDR2 from the germline V gene are SGHTA and FQGNSA. The CDR3 runs 13 residues. The CDR3 protein is CASSLTPTQPQHF. The CDR3 nucleotides read TGTGCCAGCAGCTTAACTCCCACTCAGCCCCAGCATTTT.

The chain is built from TRBV12-3 or TRBV12-4 and TRBJ2-1, with TRBD1 as a possible D gene (5 bases). The V and J ends lost 6 bases and 7 bases respectively, with 10 bases between them. The CDR3 sequence is 12 residues long. CDR3 residues: CASSLTVNEQFF. For the CDR3, the DNA is TGTGCCAGCAGCCTGACAGTTAATGAGCAGTTCTTC.

The J gene is TRBJ1-4, the V gene TRBV4-2, with no clear D. This CDR3 has 15 amino acids. Germline CDR1 and CDR2: LGHNA and YNFKEQ. Trimming removed 1 base from V and 4 bases from J, with 10 bases in between. The CDR3 coding sequence is TGTGCCAGCAGCCAAGCCCGTGGGGTTAATGAAAAACTGTTTTTT. Protein product: CASSQARGVNEKLFF.

The chain carries TRBV6-5 and TRBJ1-2, with a possible D match to TRBD1 (6 bases). The CDR3 sequence is 13 residues long. Germline V lookup: CDR1 MNHEY, CDR2 SVGAGI. V lost 2 bases, J lost 8 bases, and 12 bases lay in between. In DNA form, the CDR3 reads TGTGCCAGCAGTTACCTTTCCAGGGGCGGCTACACCTTC. Translation: CASSYLSRGGYTF.

The chain recombines TRBV7-2 with TRBJ1-3, with a possible D match to TRBD1 (5 bases). Trimming left V 0 bases short and J 4 bases short, with 13 bases between. This CDR3 contains 16 residues. Per the germline V gene, CDR1 is SGHTA and CDR2 is FQGNSA. Here the CDR3 reads CASSLASRVSGNTIYF. For the CDR3, the DNA is TGTGCCAGCAGCTTAGCCTCCAGGGTATCCGGAAACACCATATATTTT.

The sample holds one count of this clone. At the DNA level, this CDR3 is encoded by other sequences in the same sample as well. V gene TRBV28 combines with J gene TRBJ2-1; 9 positions match TRBD2. Trimming cost V 2 bases and J 7 bases; bases outside gene matches: 6. Germline V gene lookup returns CDR1 MDHEN and CDR2 SYDVKM. This CDR3 contains 15 residues. CDR3 protein: CASSLAGAGGNEQFF. The CDR3 coding sequence is TGTGCCAGCAGTTTAGCCGGGGCGGGGGGGAATGAGCAGTTCTTC.

This chain connects TRBV6-6 to TRBJ2-6; 9 nucleotides align to TRBD1. CDR1 and CDR2 (germline): MNHNY, SVGAGI (reference sequence). The CDR3 has 16 residues. V was clipped by 6 bases and J by 2 bases; unmatched bases: 5. CDR3 loop: CASRAGTGTGANVLTF. In nucleotides, the CDR3 is TGTGCCAGCAGGGCCGGGACAGGGACTGGGGCCAACGTCCTGACTTTC.

V gene TRBV6-6 combines with J gene TRBJ1-5; 9 bases are shared with TRBD1. This CDR3 comprises 15 residues. The germline V gene encodes CDR1 MNHNY and CDR2 SVGAGI (reference sequence). With V trimmed by 3 bases and J by 5 bases, 5 bases remained unmatched. The CDR3 sequence is CASSYRTGADQPQHF. CDR3 nucleotides: TGTGCCAGCAGTTATAGGACAGGGGCTGATCAGCCCCAGCATTTT.

The chain joins TRBV20-1 to TRBJ2-7; 8 positions agree with TRBD2. Germline lookup yields CDR1 DFQATT and CDR2 SNEGSKA (reference sequence). The CDR3 is 13 residues long. V lost 3 bases and J lost 3; bases outside the gene matches: 4. The CDR3: CSASLAGSYEQYF. The CDR3 DNA sequence: TGCAGTGCTAGTTTAGCGGGGAGCTACGAGCAGTACTTC.

The chain is built from TRBV14 and TRBJ1-1, with D maybe TRBD1 (5 bases). Germline values: CDR1 SGHDN, CDR2 FVKESK. The CDR3 runs to 14 residues. V lost 5 bases and J lost 1, with 11 bases in between. CDR3 DNA sequence: TGTGCCAGCAGCGCCGGACAAGCGAACACTGAAGCTTTCTTT. It is translated as CASSAGQANTEAFF.

This chain joins TRBV27 and TRBJ2-2; 7 nucleotides align to TRBD1. The germline CDR1 and CDR2 sequences are MNHEY and SMNVEV (reference sequence). The CDR3 has 16 amino acids. V shed 6 bases, J shed 4 bases, and the junction held 11 bases outside the gene matches. The CDR3 loop is CASRQTMTGSTGELFF. CDR3 DNA: TGTGCCAGCAGGCAAACGATGACAGGGTCCACCGGGGAGCTGTTTTTT.

Here the CDR3 reads CASSRPRGNQPQHF. The DNA for the CDR3 is TGTGCCAGCAGTCGCCCCAGAGGAAATCAGCCCCAGCATTTT. The rearrangement joins TRBV28 to TRBJ1-5; no definite D call. The CDR3 is made up of 14 amino acids. Trimming pared 5 bases from V and 4 bases from J, leaving 12 bases between. Per the germline V gene, CDR1 is MDHEN and CDR2 is SYDVKM. Complete variable domain (other parts from reference TRBV28 and TRBJ1-5): DVKVTQSSRYLVKRTGEKVFLECVQDMDHENMFWYRQDPGLGLRLIYFSYDVKMKEKGDIPEGYSVSREKKERFSLILESASTNQTSMYLCASSRPRGNQPQHFGDGTRLSIL.

The rearrangement links TRBV15 to TRBJ1-4; 7 bases line up with TRBD1. Germline V gene sequence: CDR1 LNHNV, CDR2 YYDKDF (reference sequence). This CDR3 comprises 20 residues. V shed 0 bases and J 9 bases; nucleotides not matched to a gene: 22. CDR3 protein: CATSRDLSTGAAVGSQKLFF. The CDR3 bases are TGTGCCACCAGCAGAGATCTATCTACAGGGGCCGCGGTTGGTTCGCAAAAACTGTTTTTT.

This clone showed up just a few times. The rearrangement uses TRBV6-2 or TRBV6-3 and TRBJ1-6, with D possibly being TRBD1 (5 bases). Trimming cost V 6 bases and J 0 bases, with 15 bases left between them. The CDR3 totals 17 residues. Per germline, CDR1 MNHEY and CDR2 SVGEGT. CDR3 sequence: CASSSGDGSSYNSPLHF. The CDR3 nucleotides read TGTGCCAGCAGCTCCGGGGACGGAAGCTCCTATAATTCACCCCTCCACTTT.

This sequence joins TRBV5-4 and TRBJ1-1, with 8 bases aligning to TRBD1. CDR3 size: 14 residues. Germline CDR1 reads SGHNT; CDR2 reads YYREEE (reference sequence). Trimming cost V 1 base and J 5 bases; bases outside gene matches: 4. CDR3 region: CASSLSRGRTEAFF. The CDR3 coding sequence is TGTGCCAGCAGCTTGAGCAGGGGGCGAACTGAAGCTTTCTTT.

The chain is built from TRBV7-2 and TRBJ2-5; no firm D call. Germline CDR1 and CDR2: SGHTA and FQGNSA. Trimming stripped 3 bases from V and 4 bases from J, with 9 bases between. The CDR3 runs 13 residues. The CDR3 region is CASSFDSGETQYF. Written as DNA, the CDR3 is TGTGCCAGCAGCTTCGACTCGGGAGAGACCCAGTACTTC.

V gene TRBV5-1 combines with J gene TRBJ2-3; 9 bases match TRBD1. Germline assignment: CDR1 SGHRS and CDR2 YFSETQ. The CDR3 has 15 residues. After removal of 0 bases from V and 4 bases from J, the junction contained 3 bases not matched to a gene. The CDR3 loop reads CASSLVRQGADTQYF. In DNA form, the CDR3 reads TGCGCCAGCAGCTTGGTTCGACAGGGGGCAGATACGCAGTATTTT.

The chain joins TRBV6-4 to TRBJ2-3, with 7 bases that match TRBD1. V lost 5 bases, J lost 2 bases, and 7 bases stayed unmatched. Germline V gene lookup returns CDR1 MRHNA and CDR2 SNTAGT. This CDR3 comprises 15 residues. For the CDR3, the DNA is TGTGCCAGCAGTAGGGGGCAATGGTCCACAGATACGCAGTATTTT. Its translation is CASSRGQWSTDTQYF.